Listed here are 18 T cell receptor beta chains from one sample, sequenced in a study of T cells in Graves' hyperthyroidism and ophthalmopathy. RNA transcripts gave rise to amplified TCR beta CDR3 regions. An initial round of RT-PCR targeting the TCR CDR3 relied on the HTBI primer set. TCRdb reprocessed the multiplex PCR reads with MiXCR, giving one entry per CDR3 protein. In the table there are 700,000 or so distinct CDR3 sequences, approximately 14% of which are singletons. The specimen sequenced was blood. The receptors stem from a woman aged 50 to 60 with Graves' ophthalmopathy.

This clonotype occurred many times. V gene TRBV3-1 combines with J gene TRBJ2-1, with D unclear. CDR1 and CDR2 from the germline V gene are LGHDT and YNNKEL (reference sequence). Trimming took off 3 bases at V and 0 bases at J, with 9 bases between the two ends. This CDR3 has 15 residues. CDR3 region: CASSHQDHSYNEQFF. CDR3 DNA: TGTGCCAGCAGCCACCAGGACCACTCCTACAATGAGCAGTTCTTC.

This clonotype was seen a few times. The gene calls are TRBV3-1 and TRBJ1-1, with a possible D match to TRBD1 (5 bases). V was clipped by 1 base and J by 1 base, with 16 bases between them. The germline gives CDR1 LGHDT, CDR2 YNNKEL (reference sequence). The CDR3 covers 17 residues. The DNA of the CDR3 is TGTGCCAGCAGCCAAGGTCGGCAGGGTGTGGGGAACACTGAAGCTTTCTTT. Its translation is CASSQGRQGVGNTEAFF.

This clonotype was detected ten times or more. One end of the junction fails to match germline, which may point to a read error. This sequence joins TRBV2 and TRBJ2-7; weak D call: TRBD1 (7 bases). Germline V gene sequence: CDR1 SNHLY, CDR2 FYNNEI. The CDR3 is 14 residues long. Here the CDR3 reads CASREETGRHEQYF. The CDR3 region has the DNA TGTGCCAGCAGAGAAGAGACAGGGAGGCACGAGCAGTACTTC.

Many counts were recorded for this clonotype. The chain employs TRBV28 and TRBJ2-7; D gene ambiguous. Trimming cost V 1 base and J 5 bases, with 12 bases left between them. Germline V gives CDR1 MDHEN, CDR2 SYDVKM. The CDR3 covers 14 residues. The CDR3 DNA follows: TGTGCCAGCAGTTTATATGCGGCCCGCAACGAGCAGTACTTC. Translating gives CASSLYAARNEQYF.

This clonotype was seen repeatedly, ten times or more. The chain carries TRBV2 and TRBJ1-6; no definite D call. The germline CDR1 and CDR2 sequences are SNHLY and FYNNEI. The CDR3 consists of 13 residues. Trimming took off 2 bases at V and 7 bases at J, with 6 bases between the two ends. The DNA of the CDR3 is TGTGCCAGCAGTGAACAGAGAAATTCACCCCTCCACTTT. As protein: CASSEQRNSPLHF.

In this sample, this clonotype turned up a few times. The genes are TRBV29-1 and TRBJ2-2; 14 positions match TRBD2. The CDR3 has 14 residues. Trimming took 6 bases from V and 6 from J; bases not matched to a gene: 3. Germline-derived CDR1 and CDR2 are SQVTM and ANQGSEA. CDR3 DNA: TGCAGCGTGGTGACTAGCGGGAGGGCCGGGGAGCTGTTTTTT. As protein: CSVVTSGRAGELFF.

This clonotype occurred many times. The genes are TRBV7-9 and TRBJ1-1; weak D call: TRBD1 (6 bases). CDR1 SEHNR and CDR2 FQNEAQ come from the germline V gene (reference sequence). This CDR3 is 14 amino acids long. Between the trimmed V and J ends, which lost 5 bases and 3 bases, there was a span of 13 bases. CDR3 protein: CASSPKGTYTEAFF. In nucleotides, the CDR3 is TGTGCCAGCAGCCCTAAAGGGACATACACTGAAGCTTTCTTT.

A few counts support this clonotype. This chain connects TRBV29-1 to TRBJ2-7; maybe TRBD1 (5 bases). Germline CDR1 and CDR2: SQVTM and ANQGSEA. V was clipped by 4 bases and J by 7 bases, with 17 bases between them. This CDR3 has 13 residues. In DNA, the CDR3 is TGCAGCGTTGTGGGGCAGGTGAAAAGTGAGCAGTACTTC. As protein: CSVVGQVKSEQYF.

The V gene is TRBV29-1, the J gene TRBJ2-1; 7 nucleotides line up with TRBD2. J gave up 8 bases and V 8 bases, and 9 bases lay outside the gene matches. From germline, CDR1 is SQVTM and CDR2 ANQGSEA. CDR3 size: 12 residues. CDR3 nucleotide sequence: TGCAGCTTCCAGAGCGGGATCGATGAGCAGTTCTTC. Protein product: CSFQSGIDEQFF.

This clonotype came up many times. The V gene is TRBV28, the J gene TRBJ2-1; D might be TRBD1 or TRBD2, each matching 6 bases. Germline CDR1 and CDR2: MDHEN and SYDVKM. The V end lost 5 bases, the J end lost 9 bases, and 17 bases lay between the germline ends. This CDR3 is 14 amino acids long. This CDR3 reads CASSLTGGGTEQFF. The CDR3 DNA follows: TGTGCCAGCAGTCTGACTGGAGGGGGGACTGAGCAGTTCTTC.

The chain is built from TRBV12-3 or TRBV12-4 and TRBJ2-2; the D is unclear. The CDR3 covers 18 residues. Trimming left V 3 bases short and J 0 bases short, with 17 bases between. The CDR3 region is CASSLPDKHYANTGELFF. CDR3 sequence (DNA): TGTGCCAGCAGTTTGCCCGATAAACACTACGCGAACACCGGGGAGCTGTTTTTT.

In its sample, this clonotype was seen many times. The V call is TRBV11-3, the J call TRBJ2-3, with a weak D call TRBD2 (5 bases). Trimming removed 1 base from V and 5 bases from J, with 10 bases in between. Germline V lookup: CDR1 SGHNT, CDR2 YENEEA. This CDR3 region has 14 residues. This CDR3 is CASSLVSGIDTQYF. CDR3 nucleotide sequence: TGTGCCAGCAGCTTAGTTTCGGGGATAGATACGCAGTATTTT. The variable domain in full, completed from reference TRBV11-3 and TRBJ2-3, reads EAGVVQSPRYKIIEKKQPVAFWCNPISGHNTLYWYLQNLGQGPELLIRYENEEAVDDSQLPKDRFSAERLKGVDSTLKIQPAELGDSAVYLCASSLVSGIDTQYFGPGTRLTVL.

This clonotype was seen repeatedly, ten times or more. The chain couples TRBV30 to TRBJ2-1; TRBD2 aligns across 10 bases. J gave up 8 bases and V 2 bases, and 6 bases lay outside the gene matches. The CDR3 consists of 14 residues. Germline V lookup: CDR1 GTSNPN, CDR2 SVGIG (reference sequence). The CDR3 here is CAWSMASGSDEQFF. In DNA form, the CDR3 reads TGTGCCTGGAGTATGGCTAGCGGGAGCGATGAGCAGTTCTTC.

This clonotype was seen ten or more times. The chain uses TRBV20-1 and TRBJ2-1; D might be TRBD2 (6 bases). The CDR3 covers 15 residues. Germline CDR1 is DFQATT and CDR2 is SNEGSKA (reference sequence). Trimming removed 0 bases from V and 3 bases from J, with 12 bases in between. The CDR3 region is CSARETSWSYNEQFF. In nucleotides, the CDR3 is TGCAGTGCTAGAGAAACTAGCTGGAGCTACAATGAGCAGTTCTTC.

This clonotype was seen ten or more times. The chain joins TRBV20-1 to TRBJ2-1, with unresolved D. V gave up 0 bases and J gave up 1 base, with 19 bases separating them. Per germline, CDR1 DFQATT and CDR2 SNEGSKA (reference sequence). The CDR3 is 18 residues long. CDR3 protein: CSARDLNPLTRSYNEQFF. In nucleotides, the CDR3 is TGCAGTGCTAGAGATTTAAACCCATTAACACGGTCCTACAATGAGCAGTTCTTC.

This clonotype was seen a few times. The V and J genes are TRBV6-2 or TRBV6-3 and TRBJ2-1; TRBD2 matches 7 bases. Germline-derived CDR1 and CDR2 are MNHEY and SVGEGT. The CDR3 has 13 residues. V trimming: 7 bases; J trimming: 3 bases; junction bases outside the gene matches: 3. The CDR3 region has the DNA TGTGCCAGCACTGGGGGGGACTACAATGAGCAGTTCTTC. Translating gives CASTGGDYNEQFF.

This clonotype was counted only a few times. This CDR3 reads CASSQYRVSGNTIYF. The CDR3 DNA sequence: TGCGCCAGCAGCCAATACAGGGTCTCTGGAAACACCATATATTTT. The gene calls are TRBV4-3 and TRBJ1-3, with a possible D match to TRBD1 (6 bases). V was cut by 2 bases and J by 0 bases, with 8 bases left in between. Germline assignment: CDR1 LGHNA and CDR2 YSLEER. This CDR3 is 15 amino acids long.

This clonotype was detected a few times. The chain employs TRBV9 and TRBJ2-1; TRBD2 matches at 12 bases. Germline trimming cut 1 base from V and 1 base from J; bases unmatched to any gene: 9. Germline values: CDR1 SGDLS, CDR2 YYNGEE. This CDR3 region has 19 residues. The CDR3 spells CASSVSLAGGLGSYNEQFF. The CDR3 bases are TGTGCCAGCAGCGTAAGTCTAGCGGGAGGGCTAGGGTCCTACAATGAGCAGTTCTTC. Drawing the rest from reference TRBV9 and TRBJ2-1, the complete variable domain is DSGVTQTPKHLITATGQRVTLRCSPRSGDLSVYWYQQSLDQGLQFLIQYYNGEERAKGNILERFSAQQFPDLHSELNLSSLELGDSALYFCASSVSLAGGLGSYNEQFFGPGTRLTVL.